The T cell receptor (beta chain) under discussion was sequenced for a study of T cells after yellow fever vaccination. TCRdb re-derived calls from the 5' RACE reads in MiXCR, one entry per CDR3 protein. The top ten clones hold 15% of a sample with approximately 600,000 distinct CDR3 sequences, approximately 13% of them seen once. Germline lookup yields CDR1 SGHTA and CDR2 FQGNSA. The CDR3 totals 13 residues. V lost 9 bases, J lost 4 bases, and 13 bases lay in between. V usage is TRBV7-2 and J usage is TRBJ2-1; D may be TRBD2 (7 bases). The receptor comes from a man younger than 45 who received the YFV17D yellow fever vaccine. The sequencing used PBMCs, collected on the day of the yellow fever booster vaccination. The CDR3 nucleotides read TGTGCCAGGGGGGAGGGGGGATACAATGAGCAGTTCTTC. It is translated as CARGEGGYNEQFF.